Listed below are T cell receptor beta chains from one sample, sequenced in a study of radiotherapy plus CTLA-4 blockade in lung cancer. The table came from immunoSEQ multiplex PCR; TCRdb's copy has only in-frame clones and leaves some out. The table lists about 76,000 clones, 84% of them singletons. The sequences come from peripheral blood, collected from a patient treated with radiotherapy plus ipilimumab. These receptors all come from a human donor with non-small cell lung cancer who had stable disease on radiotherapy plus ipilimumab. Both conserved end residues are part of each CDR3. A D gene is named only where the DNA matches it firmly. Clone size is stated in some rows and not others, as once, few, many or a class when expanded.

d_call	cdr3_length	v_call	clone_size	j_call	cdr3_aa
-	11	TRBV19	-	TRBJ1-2	CASEQGGGYTF
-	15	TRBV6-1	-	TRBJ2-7	CASSEARTALYEQYF
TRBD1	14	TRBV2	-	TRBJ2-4	CASSDRGRVNIQYF
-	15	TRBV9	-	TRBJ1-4	CASSSRDNTNEKLFF
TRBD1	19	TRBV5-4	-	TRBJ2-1	CASSPIVPGQGSVNNEQFF
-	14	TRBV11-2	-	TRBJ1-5	CASSLEGSNQPQHF
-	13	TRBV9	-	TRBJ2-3	CASSVGDPDTQYF
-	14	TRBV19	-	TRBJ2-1	CASSKGVSYNEQFF
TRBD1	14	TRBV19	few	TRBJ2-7	CASQRGQGTYEQYF
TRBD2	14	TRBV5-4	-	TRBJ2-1	CATSVTSEGNEQFF
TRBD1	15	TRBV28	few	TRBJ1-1	CASSKDRGPNTEAFF
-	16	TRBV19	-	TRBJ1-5	CASSLSQGVGNQPQHF
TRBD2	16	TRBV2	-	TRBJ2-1	CASSGASGGSYNEQFF
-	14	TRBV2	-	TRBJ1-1	CASRSRTFDTEAFF
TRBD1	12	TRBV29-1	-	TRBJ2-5	CSAGDRQETQYF
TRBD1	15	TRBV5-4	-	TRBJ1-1	CASSTQTGRVTEAFF
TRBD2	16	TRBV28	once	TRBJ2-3	CASTLPLAGGSDTQYF
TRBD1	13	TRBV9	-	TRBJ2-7	CASSGTGGYEQYF
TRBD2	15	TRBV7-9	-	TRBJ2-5	CASSHSSGGQETQYF
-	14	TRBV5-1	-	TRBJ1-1	CASSYESPNTEAFF
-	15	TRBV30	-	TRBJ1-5	CAWSVRSGVFQPQHF
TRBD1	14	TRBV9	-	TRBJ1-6	CASSFGQGYSPLHF
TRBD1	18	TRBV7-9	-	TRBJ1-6	CASSRVGTAYQNNSPLHF
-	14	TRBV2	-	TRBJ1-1	CASSDSLMNTEAFF
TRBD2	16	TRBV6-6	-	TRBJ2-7	CASSPGGLAGVHEQYF
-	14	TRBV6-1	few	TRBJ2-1	CASRSYLGNNEQFF
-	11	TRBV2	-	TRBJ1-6	CASSSDSPLHF
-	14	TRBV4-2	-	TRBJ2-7	CASSLTGSQAEQYF
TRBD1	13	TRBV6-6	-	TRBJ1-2	CASRTGGADGYTF
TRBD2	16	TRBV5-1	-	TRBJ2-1	CASRPTSGVSYNEQFF
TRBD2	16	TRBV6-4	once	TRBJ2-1	CASSEGGAGGSNEQFF
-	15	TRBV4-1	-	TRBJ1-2	CASSYYETGQNGYTF
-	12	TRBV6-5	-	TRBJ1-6	CASRTGGSPLHF
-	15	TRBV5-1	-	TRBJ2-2	CASSLDGLGTGELFF
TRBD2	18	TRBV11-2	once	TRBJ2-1	CASSHPGTSGRSYNEQFF
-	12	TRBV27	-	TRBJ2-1	CASSLGVGGQFF
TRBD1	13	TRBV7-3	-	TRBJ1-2	CASSFSTGGGYTF
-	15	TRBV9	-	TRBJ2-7	CASSVEGSGYYEQYF
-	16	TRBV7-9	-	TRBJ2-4	CASSLQVATAKNIQYF
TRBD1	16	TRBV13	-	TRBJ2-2	CASSLSGQGNTGELFF
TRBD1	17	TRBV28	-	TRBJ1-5	CASSPFARTGWDQPQHF
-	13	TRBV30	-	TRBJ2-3	CAWARRQSDTQYF
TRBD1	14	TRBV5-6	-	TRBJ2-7	CASTSEGTVYEQYF
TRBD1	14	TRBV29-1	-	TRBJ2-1	CSVVGTGGSGEQFF
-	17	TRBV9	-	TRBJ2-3	CASSARARLDGTDTQYF
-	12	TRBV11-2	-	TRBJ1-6	CASSFSNSPLHF
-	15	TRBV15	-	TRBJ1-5	CATSRQDRPNQPQHF
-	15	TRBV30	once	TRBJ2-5	CAWRFGLVTQETQYF
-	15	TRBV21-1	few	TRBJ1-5	CASSKKWDRNQPQHF
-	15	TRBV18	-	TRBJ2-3	CASSPLDRNTDTQYF
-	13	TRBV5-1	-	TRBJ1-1	CASKGSGHTEAFF
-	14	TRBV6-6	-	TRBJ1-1	CASSYSGSGTEAFF
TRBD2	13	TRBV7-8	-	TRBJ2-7	CASSLGGRGEQYF
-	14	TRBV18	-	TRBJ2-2	CASSPVDLTGELFF
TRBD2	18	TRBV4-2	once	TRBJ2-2	CASSPTLAGGPGTGELFF
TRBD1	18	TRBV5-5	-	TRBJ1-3	CASSPGTGRYNSGNTIYF
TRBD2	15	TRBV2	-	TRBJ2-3	CVSTRLAVITDTQYF
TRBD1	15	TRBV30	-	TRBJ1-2	CAWSDGQALRSGYTF